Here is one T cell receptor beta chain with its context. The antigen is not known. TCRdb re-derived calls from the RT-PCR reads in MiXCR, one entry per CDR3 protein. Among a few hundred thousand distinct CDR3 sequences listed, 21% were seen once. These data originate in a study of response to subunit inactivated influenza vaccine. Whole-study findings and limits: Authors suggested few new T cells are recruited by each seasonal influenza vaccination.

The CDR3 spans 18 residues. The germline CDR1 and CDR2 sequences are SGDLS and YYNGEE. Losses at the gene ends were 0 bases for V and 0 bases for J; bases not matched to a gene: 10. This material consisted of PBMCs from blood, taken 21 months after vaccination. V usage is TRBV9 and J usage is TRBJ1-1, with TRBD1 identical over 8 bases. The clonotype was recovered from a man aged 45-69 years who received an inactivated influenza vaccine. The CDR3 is CASSVVQGARVVNTEAFF. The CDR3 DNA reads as TGTGCCAGCAGCGTAGTGCAGGGGGCGAGGGTAGTGAACACTGAAGCTTTCTTT.